The 6 T cell receptor beta chains below were found in one sample sequenced in a study of blood T cell repertoires in COVID-19. The method was immunoSEQ multiplex PCR; TCRdb's version includes in-frame clones alone and lacks a portion of them. The repertoire holds about 330,000 clones, with approximately 85% as singletons. Sequencing was done on a sample of peripheral blood. Receptor source: a woman between 45 and 65 years old with acute or convalescent COVID-19.

The V call is TRBV10-3, the J call TRBJ2-7, with 10 positions matching TRBD2. The germline V gene encodes CDR1 ENHRY and CDR2 SYGVKD. This CDR3 is 15 amino acids long. The V segment lost 3 bases and the J segment 6 bases; nucleotides outside the gene matches: 8. Here the CDR3 DNA reads TGTGCCATCAGTGAAACTATAGCGGGAGGCACCGAGCAGTACTTC. Its protein is CAISETIAGGTEQYF.

This chain uses TRBV27 with TRBJ2-7, with 8 bases fitting TRBD1. From germline, CDR1 is MNHEY and CDR2 SMNVEV (reference sequence). V trimming: 6 bases; J trimming: 5 bases; junction bases outside the gene matches: 9. The CDR3 spans 14 residues. DNA of the CDR3: TGTGCCAGCAGCCGGACAGGGCAGGGAGACGAGCAGTACTTC. It is translated as CASSRTGQGDEQYF.

Comment on this clone: This same CDR3 is encoded by further DNA sequences in the sample. The DNA of the CDR3 is TGTGCCAGTAGTATAGAGGGACAGGGGCTCGCCGAGCAGTACTTC. Encoded protein: CASSIEGQGLAEQYF. The chain couples TRBV19 to TRBJ2-7; TRBD1 matches 10 bases. Germline-derived CDR1 and CDR2 are LNHDA and SQIVND (reference sequence). This CDR3 comprises 15 residues. V shed 0 bases, J shed 6 bases, and the junction held 5 bases outside the gene matches.

This chain joins TRBV19 and TRBJ1-4, with 7 positions matching TRBD1. The CDR3 extends over 15 amino acids. Germline V gene lookup returns CDR1 LNHDA and CDR2 SQIVND (reference sequence). V gave up 6 bases and J gave up 13 bases; unmatched junction bases: 17. CDR3 bases: TGTGCCAGTAGCAACCCAGGGGGACCGTGGTCCGGACTGTTTTTT. This sequence encodes CASSNPGGPWSGLFF.

This clone has a single count. The chain is built from TRBV6-2 or TRBV6-3 and TRBJ2-1, with 11 positions matching TRBD2. This CDR3 contains 15 residues. Germline V CDR1 and CDR2: MNHEY, SVGEGT. V shed 4 bases, J shed 8 bases, and the junction held 7 bases outside the gene matches. The chain's CDR3 is CASSSVAGGFYEQFF. The CDR3 DNA sequence: TGTGCCAGCAGTTCTGTAGCGGGAGGGTTCTATGAGCAGTTCTTC.

The chain has TRBV28 and TRBJ1-4; tentatively, D is TRBD1 (6 bases). There are 15 residues in the CDR3. V was shortened by 6 bases and J by 2 bases, with 13 bases between the two germline ends. Germline CDR1 and CDR2: MDHEN and SYDVKM. The DNA of the CDR3 is TGTGCCAGCAGGGACAGCGGGGCGACTAATGAAAAACTGTTTTTT. It is translated as CASRDSGATNEKLFF. The variable domain in full, completed from reference TRBV28 and TRBJ1-4, reads DVKVTQSSRYLVKRTGEKVFLECVQDMDHENMFWYRQDPGLGLRLIYFSYDVKMKEKGDIPEGYSVSREKKERFSLILESASTNQTSMYLCASRDSGATNEKLFFGSGTQLSVL.